Detailed here is one T cell receptor beta chain. The data stem from a study of blood T cell repertoires in COVID-19. Across the whole study: Sites across the United States, Italy and Spain contributed samples from acute and convalescent COVID-19. The cDNA or gDNA used as material had been derived from T cells, B-cell-depleted T cells, or PBMCs.

This CDR3 spans 14 amino acids. Germline loops: CDR1 MNHEY, CDR2 SVGAGI. Trimming removed 6 bases from V and 2 bases from J; junction bases left unmatched: 1. Original processing methods: Reference gene primer amplification in the assay estimated nucleated cell counts. The method was immunoSEQ multiplex PCR; TCRdb's version includes in-frame clones alone and lacks a portion of them. V, J and clone size are those of that table, while D and trimming were read from the DNA. The top ten clones hold roughly 4% of a sample with about 130,000 clones, about 81% of them seen once. The sequence derives from a woman between 45 and 65 years old with acute or convalescent COVID-19. The gene calls are TRBV6-5 and TRBJ1-4, with 9 bases aligning to TRBD1. Material: peripheral blood. CDR3 amino acids: CASRGTGTNEKLFF. The CDR3 DNA sequence: TGTGCCAGCAGGGGGACAGGGACTAATGAAAAACTGTTTTTT.